What follows is one T cell receptor (beta chain) and its context. Across several immunoSEQ plates, the genomic DNA of each subset was split evenly. Each PCR replicate from the sorted subsets contained about 200 ng DNA, which is about 31,000 T cell genomes. Repertoires were generated with immunoSEQ multiplex PCR, while TCRdb's copy carries only in-frame clones and drops some. The table lists 1,400,000 or so clones, 98% to 99% of them singletons. Subsets obtained from CD4+ cells comprised CD45RA+ naive and CD45RA-negative memory cells. Germline V gives CDR1 LNHNV, CDR2 YYDKDF (reference sequence). V was pared by 0 bases and J by 8 bases, with 8 bases between. The CDR3 consists of 13 residues. These data belong to a study of shared clonotypes between healthy human individuals. Background on the study: CD8 memory received one plate per donor, CD8 naive two, CD4 memory three and CD4 naive three.

The source is a man between 25 and 39 years old in good health. The source material was naive CD4+ T cells sorted from blood. Specified subset: CD45RA+ positively selected. The chain is built from TRBV15 and TRBJ2-1; D gene uncertain. The CDR3 nucleotides read TGTGCCACCAGCAGAGATTTAGGGTATGAGCAGTTCTTC. Translated, it gives CATSRDLGYEQFF.